This TCR beta chain derives from a study of OX40 agonist ivuxolimab in advanced cancers. The V end was cut by 4 bases, the J end by 2 bases, with 16 bases between. Germline V gene lookup returns CDR1 SGHRS and CDR2 YFSETQ. This CDR3 spans 15 amino acids. Assay: immunoSEQ multiplex PCR; the TCRdb copy retains only in-frame clones and omits some. The sample lists around 44,000 clones, approximately 86% seen once, with less than 15% in the top ten. The timepoints at which blood was sampled were baseline, cycle 4 day 1, and cycle 7 day 1. The TCR originated in an adult with an advanced solid tumor such as melanoma, head and neck, liver or kidney cancer. This specimen was CD4+ or CD8+ T cells sorted from blood, taken in a trial of the OX40 agonist ivuxolimab. This chain joins TRBV5-1 and TRBJ2-7; D perhaps matches TRBD1 (6 bases). The CDR3 DNA sequence: TGCGCCAGCAGCCCGTACCCGGGACAAACCTACGAGCAGTACTTC. This encodes CASSPYPGQTYEQYF. The whole variable domain, filled in from reference TRBV5-1 and TRBJ2-7, reads KAGVTQTPRYLIKTRGQQVTLSCSPISGHRSVSWYQQTPGQGLQFLFEYFSETQRNKGNFPGRFSGRQFSNSRSEMNVSTLELGDSALYLCASSPYPGQTYEQYFGPGTRLTVT.